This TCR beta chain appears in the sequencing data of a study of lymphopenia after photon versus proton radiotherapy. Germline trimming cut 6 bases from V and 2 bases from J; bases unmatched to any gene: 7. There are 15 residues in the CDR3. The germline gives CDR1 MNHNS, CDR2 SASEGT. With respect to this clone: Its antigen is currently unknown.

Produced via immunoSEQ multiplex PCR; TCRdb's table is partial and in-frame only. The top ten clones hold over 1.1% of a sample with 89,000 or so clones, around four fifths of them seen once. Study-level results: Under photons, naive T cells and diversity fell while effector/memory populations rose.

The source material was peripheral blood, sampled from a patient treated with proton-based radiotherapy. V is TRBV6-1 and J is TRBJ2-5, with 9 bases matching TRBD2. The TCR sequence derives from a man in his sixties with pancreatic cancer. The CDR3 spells CASRVTSGAQETQYF. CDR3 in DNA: TGTGCCAGCAGGGTGACTAGCGGCGCTCAAGAGACCCAGTACTTC.